This TCR beta chain was recorded in a study of shared clonotypes between healthy human individuals. Germline V gene lookup returns CDR1 MNHNS and CDR2 SASEGT. This CDR3 has 18 residues. The trim removed 3 bases at V and 6 bases at J, leaving 10 bases unmatched. Running of the assay took place at deep level. The repertoire was sequenced with immunoSEQ multiplex PCR; TCRdb's copy has only in-frame clones and lacks some. This repertoire shows 470,000 or so clones, approximately 81% found once; its top ten account for 9.5% to 15%. Healthy HIV-negative adults without recent acute infections or vaccinations served as donors.

Sequencing input: PBMCs. The chain has TRBV6-1 and TRBJ2-4; 14 nucleotides agree with TRBD2. This receptor was identified in a woman aged 40 to 50 in good health. Some clones in this sample may be carry-over from other donors' samples. This chain's CDR3 is CASSDPGLAGVRGNIQYF. CDR3 DNA: TGTGCCAGCAGTGATCCGGGACTAGCGGGAGTGCGGGGAAACATTCAGTACTTC.